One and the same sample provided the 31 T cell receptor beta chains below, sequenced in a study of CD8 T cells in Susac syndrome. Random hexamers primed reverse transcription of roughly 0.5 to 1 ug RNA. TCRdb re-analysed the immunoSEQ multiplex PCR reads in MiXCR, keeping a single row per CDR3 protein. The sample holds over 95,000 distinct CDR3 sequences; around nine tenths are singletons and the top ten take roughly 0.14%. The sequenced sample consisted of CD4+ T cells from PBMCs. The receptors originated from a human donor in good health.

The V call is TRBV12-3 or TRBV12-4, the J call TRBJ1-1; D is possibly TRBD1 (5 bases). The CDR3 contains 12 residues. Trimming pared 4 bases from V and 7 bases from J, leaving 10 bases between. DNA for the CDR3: TGTGCCAGCAGTTCACAGAGGGGTGAAGCTTTCTTT. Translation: CASSSQRGEAFF.

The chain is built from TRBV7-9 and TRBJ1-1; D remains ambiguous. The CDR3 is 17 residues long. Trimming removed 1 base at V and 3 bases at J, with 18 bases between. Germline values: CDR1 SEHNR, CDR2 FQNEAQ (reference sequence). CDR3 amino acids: CASSLVEGLGVDTEAFF. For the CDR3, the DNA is TGTGCCAGCAGCTTAGTGGAGGGTTTGGGTGTGGACACTGAAGCTTTCTTT.

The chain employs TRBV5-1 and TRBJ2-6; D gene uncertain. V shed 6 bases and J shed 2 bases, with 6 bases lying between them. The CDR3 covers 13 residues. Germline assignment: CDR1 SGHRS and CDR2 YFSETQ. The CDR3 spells CASTLAGANVLTF. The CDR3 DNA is TGCGCCAGCACCCTTGCTGGGGCCAACGTCCTGACTTTC. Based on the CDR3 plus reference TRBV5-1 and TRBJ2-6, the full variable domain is KAGVTQTPRYLIKTRGQQVTLSCSPISGHRSVSWYQQTPGQGLQFLFEYFSETQRNKGNFPGRFSGRQFSNSRSEMNVSTLELGDSALYLCASTLAGANVLTFGAGSRLTVL.

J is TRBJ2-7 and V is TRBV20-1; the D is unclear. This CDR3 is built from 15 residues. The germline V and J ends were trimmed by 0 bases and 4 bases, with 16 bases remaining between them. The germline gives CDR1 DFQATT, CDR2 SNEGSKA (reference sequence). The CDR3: CSARDRIDTRYEQYF. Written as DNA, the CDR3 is TGCAGTGCTAGAGATCGCATTGATACGAGGTACGAGCAGTACTTC.

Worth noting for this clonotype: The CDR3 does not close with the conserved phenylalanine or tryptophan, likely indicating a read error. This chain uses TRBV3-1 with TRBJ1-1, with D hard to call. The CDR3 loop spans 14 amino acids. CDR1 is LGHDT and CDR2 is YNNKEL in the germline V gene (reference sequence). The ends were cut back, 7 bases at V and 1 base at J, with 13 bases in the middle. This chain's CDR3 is CASINTPGNTEAFL. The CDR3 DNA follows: TGTGCCAGCATCAACACCCCCGGGAACACTGAAGCTTTCCTT.

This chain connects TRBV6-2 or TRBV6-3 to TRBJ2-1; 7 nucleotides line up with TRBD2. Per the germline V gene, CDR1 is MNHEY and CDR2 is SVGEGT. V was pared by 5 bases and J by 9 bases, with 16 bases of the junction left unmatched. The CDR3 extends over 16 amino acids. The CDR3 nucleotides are TGTGCCAGCAGTGCGGAACGGGGCGGGAGAAGGGGTGAGCAGTTCTTC. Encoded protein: CASSAERGGRRGEQFF.

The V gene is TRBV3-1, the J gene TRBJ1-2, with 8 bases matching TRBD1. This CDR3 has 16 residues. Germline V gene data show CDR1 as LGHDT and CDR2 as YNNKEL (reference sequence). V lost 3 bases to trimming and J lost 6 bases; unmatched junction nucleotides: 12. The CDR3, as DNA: TGTGCCAGCAGCCACCCTCTAGGGCAGGGGGCGGATGGCTACACCTTC. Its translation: CASSHPLGQGADGYTF.

The CDR3 is CSVQVGQVGGNTEAFF. The CDR3 DNA reads TGCAGCGTACAAGTTGGACAGGTGGGAGGGAACACTGAAGCTTTCTTT. The V gene is TRBV29-1, the J gene TRBJ1-1, with 7 bases matching TRBD1. Germline V gives CDR1 SQVTM, CDR2 ANQGSEA. The CDR3 sequence is 16 residues long. With V trimmed by 6 bases and J by 1 base, 14 bases remained unmatched.

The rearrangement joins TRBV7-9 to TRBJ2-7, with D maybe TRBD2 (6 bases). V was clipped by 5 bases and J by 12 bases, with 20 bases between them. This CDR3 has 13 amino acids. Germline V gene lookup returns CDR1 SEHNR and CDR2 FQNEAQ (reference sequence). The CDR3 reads CASSEIMRDWAYF. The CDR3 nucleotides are TGTGCCAGCAGCGAAATAATGCGGGACTGGGCGTACTTC.

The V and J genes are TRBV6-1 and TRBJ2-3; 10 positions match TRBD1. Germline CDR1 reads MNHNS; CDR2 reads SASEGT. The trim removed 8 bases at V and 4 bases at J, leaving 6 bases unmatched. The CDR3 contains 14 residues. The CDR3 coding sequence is TGTGCCAGCTGTAGACAGGGGGCCTCAGATACGCAGTATTTT. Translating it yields CASCRQGASDTQYF.

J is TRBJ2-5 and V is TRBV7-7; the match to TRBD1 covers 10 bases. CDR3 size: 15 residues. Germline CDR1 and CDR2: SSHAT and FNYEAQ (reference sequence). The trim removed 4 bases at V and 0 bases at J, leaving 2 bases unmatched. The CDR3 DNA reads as TGTGCCAGCAGCTCGGGACAGGGGTACCAAGAGACCCAGTACTTC. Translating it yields CASSSGQGYQETQYF.

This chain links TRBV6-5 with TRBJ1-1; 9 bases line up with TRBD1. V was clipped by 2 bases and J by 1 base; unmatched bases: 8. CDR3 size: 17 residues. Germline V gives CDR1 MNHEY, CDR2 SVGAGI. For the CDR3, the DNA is TGTGCCAGCAGTTACCGCTCGACGGGACAGGGGAACACTGAAGCTTTCTTT. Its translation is CASSYRSTGQGNTEAFF.

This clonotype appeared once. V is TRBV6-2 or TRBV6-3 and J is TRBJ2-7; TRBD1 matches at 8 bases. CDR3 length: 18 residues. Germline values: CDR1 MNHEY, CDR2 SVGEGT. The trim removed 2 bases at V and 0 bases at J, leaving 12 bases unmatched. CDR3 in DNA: TGTGCCAGCAGTTACAGGCCGGACAGGGATGTCAGCTCCTACGAGCAGTACTTC. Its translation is CASSYRPDRDVSSYEQYF.

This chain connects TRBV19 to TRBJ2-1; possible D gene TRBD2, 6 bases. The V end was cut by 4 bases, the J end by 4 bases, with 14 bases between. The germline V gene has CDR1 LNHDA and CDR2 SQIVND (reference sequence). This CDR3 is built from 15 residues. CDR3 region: CASSTSELIYNEQFF. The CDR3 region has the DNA TGTGCCAGTAGTACTAGCGAACTGATATACAATGAGCAGTTCTTC.

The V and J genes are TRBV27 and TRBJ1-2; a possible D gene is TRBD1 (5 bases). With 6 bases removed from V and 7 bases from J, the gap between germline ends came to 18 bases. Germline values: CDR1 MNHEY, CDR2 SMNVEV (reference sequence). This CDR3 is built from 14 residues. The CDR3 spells CASSLLGEWGGYTF. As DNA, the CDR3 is TGTGCCAGCAGCCTATTAGGGGAGTGGGGTGGCTACACCTTC.

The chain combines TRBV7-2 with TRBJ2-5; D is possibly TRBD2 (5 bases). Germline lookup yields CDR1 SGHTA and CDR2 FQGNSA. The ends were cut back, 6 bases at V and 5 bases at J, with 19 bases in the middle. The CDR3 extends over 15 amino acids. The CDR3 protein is CASSPYRAPGETQYF. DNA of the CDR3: TGTGCCAGCAGTCCATACCGGGCTCCGGGGGAGACCCAGTACTTC.

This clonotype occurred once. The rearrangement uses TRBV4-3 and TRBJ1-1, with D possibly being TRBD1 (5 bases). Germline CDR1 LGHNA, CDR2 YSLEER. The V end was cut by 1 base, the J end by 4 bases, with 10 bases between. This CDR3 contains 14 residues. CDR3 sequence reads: CASSQAPRVTEAFF. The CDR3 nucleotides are TGCGCCAGCAGCCAAGCTCCCAGGGTCACTGAAGCTTTCTTT.

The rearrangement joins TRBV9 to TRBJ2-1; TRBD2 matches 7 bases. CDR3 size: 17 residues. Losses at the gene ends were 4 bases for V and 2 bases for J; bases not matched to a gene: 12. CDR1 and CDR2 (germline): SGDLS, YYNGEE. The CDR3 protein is CASSPRGGGGPYNEQFF. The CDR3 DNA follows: TGTGCCAGCAGCCCACGTGGAGGCGGGGGTCCCTACAATGAGCAGTTCTTC.

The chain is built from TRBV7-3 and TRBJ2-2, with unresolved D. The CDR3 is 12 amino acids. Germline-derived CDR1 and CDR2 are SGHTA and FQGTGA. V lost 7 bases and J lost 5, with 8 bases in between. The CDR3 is CASTPGTGELFF. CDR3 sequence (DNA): TGTGCCAGCACCCCTGGGACCGGGGAGCTGTTTTTT.

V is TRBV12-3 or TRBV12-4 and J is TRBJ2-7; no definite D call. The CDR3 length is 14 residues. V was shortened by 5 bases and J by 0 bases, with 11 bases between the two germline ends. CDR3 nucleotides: TGTGCCAGCAGTCCCGATTTGTCCTCCTACGAGCAGTACTTC. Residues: CASSPDLSSYEQYF.

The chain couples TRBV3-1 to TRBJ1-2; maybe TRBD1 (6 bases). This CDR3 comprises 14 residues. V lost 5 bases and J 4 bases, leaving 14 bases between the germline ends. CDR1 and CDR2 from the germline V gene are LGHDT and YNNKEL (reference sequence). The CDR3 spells CASSYTGQFYGYTF. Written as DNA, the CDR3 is TGTGCCAGCAGCTATACCGGACAGTTCTATGGCTACACCTTC.

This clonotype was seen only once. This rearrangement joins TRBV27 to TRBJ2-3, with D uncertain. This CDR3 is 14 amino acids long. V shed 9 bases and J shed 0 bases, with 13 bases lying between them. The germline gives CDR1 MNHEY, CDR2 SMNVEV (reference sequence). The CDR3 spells CASREVSSTDTQYF. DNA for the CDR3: TGTGCCAGTAGAGAGGTGTCTAGCACAGATACGCAGTATTTT.

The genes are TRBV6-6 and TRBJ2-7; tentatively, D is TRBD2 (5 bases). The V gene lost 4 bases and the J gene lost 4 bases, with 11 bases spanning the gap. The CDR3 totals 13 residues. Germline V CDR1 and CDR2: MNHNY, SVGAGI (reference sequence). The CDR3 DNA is TGTGCCAGCAGTTTAAACGGGATGTACGAGCAGTACTTC. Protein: CASSLNGMYEQYF.

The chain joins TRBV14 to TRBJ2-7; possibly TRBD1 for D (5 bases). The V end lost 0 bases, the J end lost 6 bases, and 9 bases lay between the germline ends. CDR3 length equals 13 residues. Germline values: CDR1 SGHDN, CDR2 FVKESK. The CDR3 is CASSQEGRPEQYF. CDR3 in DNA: TGTGCCAGCAGCCAAGAGGGGCGACCCGAGCAGTACTTC.

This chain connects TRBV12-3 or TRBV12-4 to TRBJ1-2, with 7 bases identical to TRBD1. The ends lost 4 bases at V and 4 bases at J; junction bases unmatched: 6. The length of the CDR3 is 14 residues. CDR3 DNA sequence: TGTGCCAGCAGTTCCTCGACAGGGCTCTATGGCTACACCTTC. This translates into CASSSSTGLYGYTF.

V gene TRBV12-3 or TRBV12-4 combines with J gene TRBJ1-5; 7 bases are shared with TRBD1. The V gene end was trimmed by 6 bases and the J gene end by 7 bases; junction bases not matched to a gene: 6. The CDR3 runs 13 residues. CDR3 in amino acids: CASSSTGNQPQHF. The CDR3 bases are TGTGCCAGCAGCTCGACAGGGAACCAGCCCCAGCATTTT.

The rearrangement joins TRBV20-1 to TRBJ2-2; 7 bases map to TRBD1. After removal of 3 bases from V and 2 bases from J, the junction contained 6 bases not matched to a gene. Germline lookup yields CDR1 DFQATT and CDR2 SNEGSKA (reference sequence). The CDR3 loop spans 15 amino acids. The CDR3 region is CSASKGALNTGELFF. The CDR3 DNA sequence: TGCAGTGCTAGCAAGGGGGCCCTCAACACCGGGGAGCTGTTTTTT.

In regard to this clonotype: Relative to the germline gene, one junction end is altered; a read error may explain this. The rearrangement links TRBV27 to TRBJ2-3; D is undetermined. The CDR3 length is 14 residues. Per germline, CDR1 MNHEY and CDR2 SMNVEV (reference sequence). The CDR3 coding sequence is TGTGCCAGCAGTTTGGTCCGGGCCACAGATACGCAGTACTTT. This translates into CASSLVRATDTQYF.

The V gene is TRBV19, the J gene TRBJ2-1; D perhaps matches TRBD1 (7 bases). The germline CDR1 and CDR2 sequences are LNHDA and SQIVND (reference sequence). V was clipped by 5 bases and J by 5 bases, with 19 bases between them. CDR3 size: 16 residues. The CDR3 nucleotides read TGTGCCAGTAGTCACCGGGCAGGGGGGTCCAACAATGAGCAGTTCTTC. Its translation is CASSHRAGGSNNEQFF.

The CDR3 coding sequence is TGTGCCAGCAGTTACGGCGGTAATGAGCAGTTCTTC. Translating gives CASSYGGNEQFF. The chain joins TRBV6-2 or TRBV6-3 to TRBJ2-1; the D is unclear. CDR1 is MNHEY and CDR2 is SVGEGT in the germline V gene. This CDR3 contains 12 residues. Trimming shortened V by 2 bases and J by 7 bases, and 6 bases separated the two germline ends.

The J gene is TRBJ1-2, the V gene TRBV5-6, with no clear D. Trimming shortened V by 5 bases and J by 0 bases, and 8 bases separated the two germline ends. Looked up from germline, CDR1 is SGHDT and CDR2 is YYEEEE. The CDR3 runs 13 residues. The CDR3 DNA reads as TGTGCCAGCAGGTCCGGTACTAACTATGGCTACACCTTC. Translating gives CASRSGTNYGYTF.